This T cell receptor (beta chain) was identified during a study of T cell repertoires in cytomegalovirus infection. Study-wide background: Shared public TCR beta signatures pointed to both CMV infection and a matching HLA type.

From the reads, TCRdb called clonotypes with MiXCR, one entry per CDR3 protein. The table lists roughly 760,000 distinct CDR3 sequences, approximately 40% of them singletons. This clonotype was counted many times. With 2 bases removed from V and 4 bases from J, the gap between germline ends came to 14 bases. The CDR3 has 16 residues. Germline assignment: CDR1 LNHDA and CDR2 SQIVND (reference sequence). Sequencing was performed on PBMCs. The chain joins TRBV19 to TRBJ1-4; tentatively, D is TRBD1 (5 bases). The receptor's source is a human donor in good health (CMV status not recorded). Some clones in this sample may be carry-over from other donors' samples. CDR3 protein: CASSIKPGTYNEKLFF. Here the CDR3 DNA reads TGTGCCAGTAGTATAAAACCCGGGACTTATAATGAAAAACTGTTTTTT.